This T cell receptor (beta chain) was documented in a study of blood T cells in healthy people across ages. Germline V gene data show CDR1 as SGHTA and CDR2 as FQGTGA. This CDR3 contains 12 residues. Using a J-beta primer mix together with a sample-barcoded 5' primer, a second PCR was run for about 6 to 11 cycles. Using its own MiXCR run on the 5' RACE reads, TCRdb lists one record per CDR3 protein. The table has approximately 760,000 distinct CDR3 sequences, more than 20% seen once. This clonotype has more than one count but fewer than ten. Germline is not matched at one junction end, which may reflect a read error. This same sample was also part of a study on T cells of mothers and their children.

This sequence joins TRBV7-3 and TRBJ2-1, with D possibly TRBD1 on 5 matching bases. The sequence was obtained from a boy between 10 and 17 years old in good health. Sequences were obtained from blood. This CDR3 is CTSSLSGYEQFF. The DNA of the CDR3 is TGTACCAGCAGCTTATCAGGGTATGAGCAGTTCTTC.